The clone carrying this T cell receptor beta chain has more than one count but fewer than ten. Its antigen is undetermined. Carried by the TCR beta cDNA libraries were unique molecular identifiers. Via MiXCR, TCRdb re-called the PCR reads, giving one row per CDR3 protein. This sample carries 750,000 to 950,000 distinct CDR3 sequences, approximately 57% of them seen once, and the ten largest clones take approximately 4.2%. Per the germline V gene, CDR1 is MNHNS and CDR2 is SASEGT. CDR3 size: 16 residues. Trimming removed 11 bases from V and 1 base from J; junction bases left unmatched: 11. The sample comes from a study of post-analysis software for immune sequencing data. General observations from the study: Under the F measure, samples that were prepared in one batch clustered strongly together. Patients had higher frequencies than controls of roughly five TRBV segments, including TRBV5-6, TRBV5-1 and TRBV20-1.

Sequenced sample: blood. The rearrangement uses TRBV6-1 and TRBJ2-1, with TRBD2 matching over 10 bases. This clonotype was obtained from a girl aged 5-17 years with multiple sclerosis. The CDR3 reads CAGESGRVSSYNEQFF. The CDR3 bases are TGTGCCGGAGAAAGCGGGAGGGTTTCATCCTACAATGAGCAGTTCTTC.